This T cell receptor beta chain was captured by sequencing in a study of OX40 agonist ivuxolimab in advanced cancers. Background on the study: Dose-escalation cases comprised hepatocellular carcinoma, melanoma, renal cell or head and neck cancer.

TCRdb keeps only in-frame clones here, not all; method: immunoSEQ multiplex PCR. The table shows 75,000 to 80,000 clones, with 94% occurring only once. Patients had blood sampled at baseline and again on cycle 4 day 1 and cycle 7 day 1. Trimming pared 1 base from V and 9 bases from J, leaving 10 bases between. The CDR3 is 13 amino acids. Germline values: CDR1 SGHAT, CDR2 FQNNGV. The receptor comes from an adult with an advanced solid tumor such as melanoma, head and neck, liver or kidney cancer. The chain uses TRBV11-2 and TRBJ2-1, with D tentatively TRBD1 or TRBD2 (5 bases each). Sequenced material: CD4+ or CD8+ T cells sorted from blood, taken in a trial of the OX40 agonist ivuxolimab. The CDR3: CASSLGSGTEQFF. CDR3 nucleotide sequence: TGTGCCAGCAGCTTAGGGTCCGGGACTGAGCAGTTCTTC. The full variable domain, with the rest looked up from reference TRBV11-2 and TRBJ2-1, is EAGVAQSPRYKIIEKRQSVAFWCNPISGHATLYWYQQILGQGPKLLIQFQNNGVVDDSQLPKDRFSAERLKGVDSTLKIQPAKLEDSAVYLCASSLGSGTEQFFGPGTRLTVL.